Presented here are 23 T cell receptor beta chains from one specimen sequenced in a study of blood T cells in healthy people across ages. The use of a sample-barcoded 5' primer and a J-beta primer mix characterized a second PCR of 7 to 11 cycles. TCRdb analysed the 5' RACE reads with MiXCR anew, one entry per CDR3 protein. The sample has hundreds of thousands of distinct CDR3 sequences; roughly half are singletons. The source material was blood. These receptors were collected from a woman over 75 in good health.

The chain uses TRBV7-9 and TRBJ2-1; D gene ambiguous. CDR1 and CDR2 from the germline V gene are SEHNR and FQNEAQ (reference sequence). The CDR3 extends over 15 amino acids. Trimming pared 1 base from V and 3 bases from J, leaving 10 bases between. The CDR3 loop is CASSLDTEIYNEQFF. For the CDR3, the DNA is TGTGCCAGCAGCTTAGACACGGAAATCTACAATGAGCAGTTCTTC.

This chain uses TRBV4-3 with TRBJ1-2; D might be TRBD1 (5 bases). Trimming removed 1 base from V and 5 bases from J, with 11 bases in between. Germline V gene lookup returns CDR1 LGHNA and CDR2 YSLEER. The CDR3 spans 14 residues. CDR3 sequence (DNA): TGCGCCAGCAGCCAAGGGGGGGTCTCTTATGGCTACACCTTC. This encodes CASSQGGVSYGYTF.

J is TRBJ2-1 and V is TRBV2; no clear D gene. The CDR3 runs to 13 residues. Germline lookup yields CDR1 SNHLY and CDR2 FYNNEI. V dropped 7 bases and J dropped 7 bases, with 14 bases sitting between them. The CDR3 DNA is TGTGCCAGCAAACGGCCCCTTGGGAATGAGCAGTTCTTC. This gives the protein CASKRPLGNEQFF.

This clonotype was counted many times. The chain couples TRBV5-1 to TRBJ2-6; D ambiguous. Trimming stripped 1 base from V and 0 bases from J, with 5 bases between. This CDR3 contains 15 residues. Germline CDR1 and CDR2: SGHRS and YFSETQ. CDR3 amino acids: CASSLMGSGANVLTF. The CDR3 nucleotides read TGCGCCAGCAGCTTGATGGGCTCTGGGGCCAACGTCCTGACTTTC. Filled out from reference TRBV5-1 and TRBJ2-6, the complete variable domain reads KAGVTQTPRYLIKTRGQQVTLSCSPISGHRSVSWYQQTPGQGLQFLFEYFSETQRNKGNFPGRFSGRQFSNSRSEMNVSTLELGDSALYLCASSLMGSGANVLTFGAGSRLTVL.

The chain links TRBV4-3 to TRBJ2-3; D gene uncertain. CDR1 is LGHNA, CDR2 YSLEER, per germline. The CDR3 contains 13 residues. Trimming took off 1 base at V and 9 bases at J, with 11 bases between the two ends. The CDR3 sequence is CASSQVEDRTQYF. As DNA, the CDR3 is TGCGCCAGCAGCCAAGTTGAGGATAGGACGCAGTATTTT.

This clonotype was detected many times. The V call is TRBV7-3, the J call TRBJ2-6; D is perhaps TRBD1 (5 bases). Germline assignment: CDR1 SGHTA and CDR2 FQGTGA. Deletions cut 1 base from V and 1 base from J, with 5 bases between. The CDR3 spans 15 residues. CDR3 in amino acids: CASSLKGSGANVLTF. CDR3 DNA sequence: TGTGCCAGCAGCTTAAAGGGGTCTGGGGCCAACGTCCTGACTTTC.

This clonotype was counted many times. The CDR3 sequence: CASSRRDNEQFF. The CDR3 DNA follows: TGTGCCAGCAGCAGGAGGGACAATGAGCAGTTCTTC. The chain links TRBV21-1 to TRBJ2-1; no DNA check was done on the table's D call, TRBD2. TRBV21-1 is recorded as a pseudogene. The CDR3 is 12 residues long.

This clonotype was detected only a few times. The V and J genes are TRBV4-2 and TRBJ2-1, with unresolved D. This CDR3 comprises 12 residues. Germline-derived CDR1 and CDR2 are LGHNA and YNFKEQ. V was trimmed by 0 bases and J by 9 bases, leaving 6 bases between them. The CDR3 nucleotides read TGTGCCAGCAGCCAAGATAACGGTGAGCAGTTCTTC. Protein: CASSQDNGEQFF.

On this clonotype: Germline is not matched at one junction end, which may reflect a read error. The CDR3 coding sequence is TGCAGTGCTAGGGTTAGCGGACAAGAGGCCCAGTACTTC. Amino acid sequence: CSARVSGQEAQYF. The chain employs TRBV20-1 and TRBJ2-5; tentatively, D is TRBD2 (6 bases). Germline assignment: CDR1 DFQATT and CDR2 SNEGSKA (reference sequence). This CDR3 has 13 residues.

Points on this clonotype: This sequence may be a read error, since a much larger clone differs from it by one base. The chain joins TRBV20-1 to TRBJ2-5, with D unclear. The V end lost 5 bases, the J end lost 2 bases, and 15 bases lay between the germline ends. Germline assignment: CDR1 DFQATT and CDR2 SNEGSKA (reference sequence). The CDR3 sequence is 14 residues long. CDR3 DNA sequence: TGCAGTGCTTTCTCTGTGTGGGGACAAGAGACCCAGTACTTC. Protein sequence: CSAFSVWGQETQYF.

A remark on this clonotype: One end of the junction varies from germline; a read error may be responsible. The genes are TRBV6-5 and TRBJ1-1, with D possibly being TRBD1 (5 bases). Germline V gene sequence: CDR1 MNHEY, CDR2 SVGAGI. The CDR3 totals 13 residues. The CDR3 reads CASSDGTITEAFF. The CDR3 DNA reads as TGTGCCAGCAGTGACGGGACGATCACTGAGGCTTTCTTT.

This clonotype was detected a few times. V gene TRBV24-1 combines with J gene TRBJ2-2, with 9 bases that match TRBD2. The V segment lost 4 bases and the J segment 5 bases; nucleotides outside the gene matches: 19. The CDR3 length is 20 residues. The V gene's germline CDR1 is KGHDR and CDR2 SFDVKD. The CDR3 region is CATSDSPGHSGRGDTGELFF. In DNA form, the CDR3 reads TGTGCCACCAGTGACTCCCCGGGCCATAGCGGGAGAGGGGATACCGGGGAGCTGTTTTTT.

This clonotype was observed a handful of times. DNA of the CDR3: TGTGCCAGCAGCCGAGTTGCGGGACTAGCGGAGACCCAGTACTTC. Its translation: CASSRVAGLAETQYF. This chain uses TRBV3-1 with TRBJ2-5; 10 bases match TRBD2. V was pared by 4 bases and J by 5 bases, with 7 bases of the junction left unmatched. This CDR3 comprises 15 residues. Germline assignment: CDR1 LGHDT and CDR2 YNNKEL (reference sequence).

J is TRBJ1-4 and V is TRBV20-1; maybe TRBD1 (5 bases). The V end lost 0 bases, the J end lost 7 bases, and 9 bases lay between the germline ends. Germline CDR1 DFQATT, CDR2 SNEGSKA (reference sequence). The CDR3 covers 13 residues. Written as DNA, the CDR3 is TGCAGTGCTAGAGAGGGGGTTCGTGAAAAACTGTTTTTT. Residues: CSAREGVREKLFF.

This clonotype was counted at least ten times. The rearrangement links TRBV7-9 to TRBJ1-2, with D unresolved. V gave up 5 bases and J gave up 7 bases, with 14 bases separating them. The germline V gene encodes CDR1 SEHNR and CDR2 FQNEAQ (reference sequence). The CDR3 consists of 13 residues. The CDR3 protein is CASSPVPSSGYTF. CDR3 nucleotides: TGTGCCAGCAGCCCAGTCCCCTCTAGTGGCTACACCTTC.

The J gene is TRBJ2-3, the V gene TRBV7-2; D call uncertain. The germline V and J ends were trimmed by 5 bases and 1 base, with 13 bases remaining between them. CDR3 length: 15 amino acids. Germline V CDR1 and CDR2: SGHTA, FQGNSA. This chain's CDR3 is CASSATTSGTDTQYF. CDR3 coding DNA: TGTGCCAGCAGCGCCACAACAAGCGGCACAGATACGCAGTATTTT.

The J gene is TRBJ2-5, the V gene TRBV7-2; possibly TRBD1 or TRBD2 for D (5 bases each). Trimming left V 6 bases short and J 0 bases short, with 11 bases between. The CDR3 sequence is 14 residues long. From germline, CDR1 is SGHTA and CDR2 FQGNSA. The CDR3 DNA reads as TGTGCCAGCAGGAAGCCGGGGCACCAAGAGACCCAGTACTTC. It translates to CASRKPGHQETQYF.

The chain is built from TRBV6-5 and TRBJ2-3, with D hard to call. The CDR3 length is 14 residues. CDR1 and CDR2 (germline): MNHEY, SVGAGI. V was trimmed by 0 bases and J by 2 bases, leaving 6 bases between them. CDR3 region: CASSYSTYTDTQYF. The CDR3 DNA follows: TGTGCCAGCAGTTACTCGACCTACACAGATACGCAGTATTTT.

V usage is TRBV6-2 or TRBV6-3 and J usage is TRBJ2-7, with 10 bases fitting TRBD1. The last part of the DNA fits TRBJ2-5 better; the J call may be wrong. The germline V gene encodes CDR1 MNHEY and CDR2 SVGEGT. The CDR3 loop spans 15 amino acids. The CDR3 nucleotides read TGTGCCAGCAGAACCGGGACAGGGGTTTGGGAGACCCAGTACTTC. Its protein is CASRTGTGVWETQYF.

This chain links TRBV12-3 or TRBV12-4 with TRBJ1-4; D uncertain. Trimming removed 8 bases from V and 10 bases from J, with 14 bases in between. CDR3 length: 12 residues. The CDR3 here is CASGTAGSKLFF. The CDR3 DNA sequence: TGTGCCAGCGGTACAGCAGGATCAAAACTGTTTTTT.

Of note for this clonotype: This may be a read error: a much more frequent sequence differs by one nucleotide. The chain uses TRBV9 and TRBJ2-1, with 9 bases lining up with TRBD2. This CDR3 has 13 amino acids. Germline CDR1 is SGDLS and CDR2 is YYNGEE. CDR3 in amino acids: CVSSVALAGQQFF. CDR3 DNA: TGTGTCAGCAGCGTAGCTCTAGCGGGGCAGCAGTTCTTC. The variable domain in full, completed from reference TRBV9 and TRBJ2-1, reads DSGVTQTPKHLITATGQRVTLRCSPRSGDLSVYWYQQSLDQGLQFLIQYYNGEERAKGNILERFSAQQFPDLHSELNLSSLELGDSALYFCVSSVALAGQQFFGPGTRLTVL.

The gene calls are TRBV6-6 and TRBJ2-1, with D possibly being TRBD2 (5 bases). Germline CDR1 is MNHNY and CDR2 is SVGAGI (reference sequence). V shed 6 bases and J shed 13 bases, with 22 bases lying between them. CDR3 length equals 14 residues. DNA for the CDR3: TGTGCCAGCAGCCCCTCCCACAGAAGGGAGACCCAGTTCTTC. Protein: CASSPSHRRETQFF.

CDR3 region: CASSLRAPPQAFF. CDR3 in DNA: TGTGCCAGCAGTTTGAGGGCCCCCCCCCAGGCTTTCTTT. This chain links TRBV28 with TRBJ1-1, with unresolved D. The germline V gene has CDR1 MDHEN and CDR2 SYDVKM. Trimming took 3 bases from V and 11 from J, leaving 16 bases between them. This CDR3 is built from 13 residues.